The next 29 T cell receptor beta chains were all read from a single sample in a study of OX40 agonist ivuxolimab in advanced cancers. Measured with immunoSEQ multiplex PCR; TCRdb has only the in-frame clones, and not every one. The sample holds 65,000 to 95,000 clones, 88% seen once. The sample consisted of CD4+ or CD8+ T cells sorted from blood, taken in a trial of the OX40 agonist ivuxolimab. These receptors came from an adult with an advanced solid tumor such as melanoma, head and neck, liver or kidney cancer.

The gene calls are TRBV18 and TRBJ1-3, with D possibly TRBD1 on 6 matching bases. The CDR3 is 16 residues long. V lost 3 bases and J 0 bases, leaving 12 bases between the germline ends. Germline CDR1 KGHSH, CDR2 LQKENI. The CDR3: CASSPSTGSSGNTIYF. In nucleotides, the CDR3 is TGTGCCAGCTCACCCTCGACAGGAAGCTCTGGAAACACCATATATTTT.

A note on this clone: The conserved phenylalanine or tryptophan is not found at the CDR3 terminus, so this likely reflects a read error. The genes are TRBV7-9 and TRBJ1-6; 8 nucleotides agree with TRBD1. Per germline, CDR1 SEHNR and CDR2 FQNEAQ (reference sequence). The trim removed 2 bases at V and 9 bases at J, leaving 6 bases unmatched. The CDR3 runs 15 residues. The CDR3 bases are TGTGCCAGCAGCTTATTGGGGACAGGAGGTTCACCCCTCCACCTT. Translated, it gives CASSLLGTGGSPLHL.

The CDR3 protein is CASSLRGRSNEKLFF. The CDR3 DNA follows: TGTGCCAGCAGCCTGCGTGGCCGGTCGAATGAAAAACTGTTTTTT. The chain links TRBV7-2 to TRBJ1-4; D gene uncertain. CDR1 is SGHTA, CDR2 FQGNSA, per germline. This CDR3 has 15 amino acids. Trimming stripped 5 bases from V and 5 bases from J, with 15 bases between.

This sequence joins TRBV7-2 and TRBJ1-2; D call uncertain. CDR3 length equals 12 residues. Looked up from germline, CDR1 is SGHTA and CDR2 is FQGNSA. V lost 0 bases to trimming and J lost 8 bases, with 7 bases between them. In DNA form, the CDR3 reads TGTGCCAGCAGCTTAGCGCTTGAAGGCTACACCTTC. It encodes CASSLALEGYTF.

The rearrangement joins TRBV5-1 to TRBJ2-6; D not resolved. Trimming shortened V by 4 bases and J by 0 bases, and 8 bases separated the two germline ends. The CDR3 sequence is 15 residues long. CDR1 and CDR2 from the germline V gene are SGHRS and YFSETQ. CDR3 nucleotides: TGCGCCAGCAGCACGGACGGCTCTGGGGCCAACGTCCTGACTTTC. Protein sequence: CASSTDGSGANVLTF.

The CDR3 is CASSQEGLAGGDTGELFF. The CDR3 DNA reads as TGCGCCAGCAGCCAAGAGGGGCTAGCGGGGGGAGACACCGGGGAGCTGTTTTTT. This rearrangement joins TRBV4-3 to TRBJ2-2; 11 bases fit TRBD2. The CDR3 totals 18 residues. J gave up 3 bases and V 0 bases, and 6 bases lay outside the gene matches. Germline V gene data show CDR1 as LGHNA and CDR2 as YSLEER.

This clone was counted only a few times. This chain connects TRBV6-5 to TRBJ1-2; 8 bases match TRBD1. The J segment lost 5 bases and the V segment lost 4 bases, leaving 3 bases of the junction unmatched. This CDR3 region has 13 residues. From germline, CDR1 is MNHEY and CDR2 SVGAGI. The DNA for the CDR3 is TGTGCCAGCAGTTTGGGACAGGAGTATGGCTACACCTTC. Translation gives CASSLGQEYGYTF.

The chain joins TRBV18 to TRBJ2-5; D gene unclear. V was shortened by 3 bases and J by 2 bases, with 10 bases between the two germline ends. The CDR3 has 14 amino acids. Germline V CDR1 and CDR2: KGHSH, LQKENI. CDR3 loop: CASSPSGRQETQYF. The CDR3 coding sequence is TGTGCCAGCTCACCCTCCGGGCGGCAAGAGACCCAGTACTTC.

This chain's CDR3 is CASSTQDSYYTF. The CDR3 DNA sequence: TGTGCCAGCAGTACCCAAGACAGTTACTACACCTTC. V gene TRBV6-1 combines with J gene TRBJ1-2; D may be TRBD1 (5 bases). The V gene's germline CDR1 is MNHNS and CDR2 SASEGT. The CDR3 has 12 amino acids. Trimming left V 5 bases short and J 10 bases short, with 14 bases between.

CDR3 loop: CASSRRAGTPTDTQYF. CDR3 sequence (DNA): TGTGCCAGCTCCAGACGCGCCGGGACACCCACAGATACGCAGTATTTT. This rearrangement joins TRBV9 to TRBJ2-3; D perhaps matches TRBD1 (6 bases). Between the trimmed V and J ends, which lost 7 bases and 2 bases, there was a span of 20 bases. Germline loops: CDR1 SGDLS, CDR2 YYNGEE. CDR3 length equals 16 residues.

V and J are TRBV5-4 and TRBJ1-5; D may be TRBD1 (5 bases). The length of the CDR3 is 15 residues. The ends were cut back, 6 bases at V and 1 base at J, with 14 bases in the middle. The germline CDR1 and CDR2 sequences are SGHNT and YYREEE (reference sequence). CDR3: CASTTRKGSNQPQHF. The DNA for the CDR3 is TGTGCCAGCACGACAAGGAAGGGGAGCAATCAGCCCCAGCATTTT.

J is TRBJ2-5 and V is TRBV6-1, with D unclear. Per germline, CDR1 MNHNS and CDR2 SASEGT. The CDR3 is 14 amino acids. The V end was cut by 10 bases, the J end by 0 bases, with 15 bases between. The chain's CDR3 is CAIHLQTNQETQYF. The CDR3 DNA is TGTGCCATCCACTTGCAGACGAACCAAGAGACCCAGTACTTC.

The chain is built from TRBV9 and TRBJ1-2; a weak D match, TRBD1 (5 bases). CDR3 length: 13 amino acids. Germline V lookup: CDR1 SGDLS, CDR2 YYNGEE. V lost 4 bases, J lost 8 bases, and 15 bases lay in between. The CDR3 DNA is TGTGCCAGCAGCATCACAGAACGGGGGGGCTACACCTTC. It encodes CASSITERGGYTF.

V is TRBV7-9 and J is TRBJ2-5; D tentatively fits TRBD1 or TRBD2 (5 bases each). Germline V gives CDR1 SEHNR, CDR2 FQNEAQ (reference sequence). The CDR3 consists of 15 residues. V was cut by 3 bases and J by 5 bases, with 16 bases left in between. The CDR3 reads CASSLSRGQRETQYF. The CDR3 DNA reads as TGTGCCAGCAGCTTGAGTCGGGGCCAGCGGGAGACCCAGTACTTC.

The V call is TRBV19, the J call TRBJ2-3, with a tentative D call TRBD2 (6 bases). This CDR3 is built from 13 residues. The germline gives CDR1 LNHDA, CDR2 SQIVND (reference sequence). V lost 5 bases and J 3 bases, leaving 9 bases between the germline ends. The CDR3 sequence: CASSVRGTDTQYF. Written as DNA, the CDR3 is TGTGCCAGTAGTGTCCGGGGGACAGATACGCAGTATTTT. Complete variable domain (other parts from reference TRBV19 and TRBJ2-3): DGGITQSPKYLFRKEGQNVTLSCEQNLNHDAMYWYRQDPGQGLRLIYYSQIVNDFQKGDIAEGYSVSREKKESFPLTVTSAQKNPTAFYLCASSVRGTDTQYFGPGTRLTVL.

This clone was detected only a few times. The rearrangement joins TRBV20-1 to TRBJ1-1; no clear D. The CDR3 spans 10 residues. Germline V lookup: CDR1 DFQATT, CDR2 SNEGSKA (reference sequence). Deletions cut 6 bases from V and 10 bases from J, with 12 bases between. The CDR3 nucleotides are TGCAGTGCCCTGGTTAAAGGAGCTTTCTTT. Translation gives CSALVKGAFF.

The chain couples TRBV5-1 to TRBJ1-4; TRBD1 is a possible D gene (5 bases). This CDR3 is 14 amino acids long. V lost 4 bases and J 8 bases, leaving 15 bases between the germline ends. The germline V gene has CDR1 SGHRS and CDR2 YFSETQ. The CDR3 region is CASSLGTGGEKLFF. In nucleotides, the CDR3 is TGCGCCAGCAGCCTCGGGACGGGTGGCGAAAAACTGTTTTTT.

This clone was seen more than once but under ten times. The V and J genes are TRBV7-3 and TRBJ2-2, with D hard to call. The CDR3 totals 14 residues. Trimming cost V 5 bases and J 5 bases, with 12 bases left between them. Germline V CDR1 and CDR2: SGHTA, FQGTGA. The CDR3 region has the DNA TGTGCCAGCAGCCCCACACCCGTGACCGGGGAGCTGTTTTTT. This encodes CASSPTPVTGELFF. The full variable domain, rest sourced from reference TRBV7-3 and TRBJ2-2, is GAGVSQTPSNKVTEKGKYVELRCDPISGHTALYWYRQSLGQGPEFLIYFQGTGAADDSGLPNDRFFAVRPEGSVSTLKIQRTERGDSAVYLCASSPTPVTGELFFGEGSRLTVL.

The rearrangement joins TRBV6-1 to TRBJ1-5, with D tentatively TRBD1 (6 bases). The CDR3 loop spans 13 amino acids. The V gene's germline CDR1 is MNHNS and CDR2 SASEGT. Trimming pared 5 bases from V and 8 bases from J, leaving 13 bases between. The DNA of the CDR3 is TGTGCCAGCAGTACACAGACAGGAGAGCCCCAGCATTTT. Its protein is CASSTQTGEPQHF.

The chain joins TRBV20-1 to TRBJ1-1; D remains ambiguous. There are 11 residues in the CDR3. V was cut by 3 bases and J by 5 bases, with 7 bases left in between. Germline V gene sequence: CDR1 DFQATT, CDR2 SNEGSKA (reference sequence). The CDR3 spells CSAREFTEAFF. CDR3 sequence (DNA): TGCAGTGCTAGGGAATTTACTGAAGCTTTCTTT.

This clone was counted once. The chain uses TRBV2 and TRBJ1-3, with TRBD1 matching over 9 bases. The V and J ends lost 6 bases and 3 bases, in that order; junction bases with no gene match: 3. Germline V gives CDR1 SNHLY, CDR2 FYNNEI. The CDR3 runs to 14 residues. The CDR3 nucleotides read TGTGCCAGCAGCTTGGACAGGGGTGGAAACACCATATATTTT. Protein sequence: CASSLDRGGNTIYF.

The sample holds a few counts of this clone. The chain joins TRBV4-2 to TRBJ1-1; 7 bases fit TRBD1. Trimming removed 0 bases from V and 1 base from J; junction bases left unmatched: 2. Looked up from germline, CDR1 is LGHNA and CDR2 is YNFKEQ. CDR3 length equals 15 residues. CDR3 protein: CASSQERDRNTEAFF. The CDR3 DNA sequence: TGTGCCAGCAGCCAAGAAAGGGACAGGAACACTGAAGCTTTCTTT.

This sequence joins TRBV15 and TRBJ1-1, with D unclear. From germline, CDR1 is LNHNV and CDR2 YYDKDF (reference sequence). V lost 8 bases to trimming and J lost 3 bases, with 25 bases between them. The CDR3 length is 17 residues. The CDR3 region has the DNA TGTGCCACCTCATATAATATGGGGTACGGAGCGGACACTGAAGCTTTCTTT. This codes for CATSYNMGYGADTEAFF.

This chain links TRBV7-3 with TRBJ2-3; possibly TRBD1 or TRBD2 for D (5 bases each). CDR1 is SGHTA, CDR2 FQGTGA, per germline. CDR3 length: 13 amino acids. V was trimmed by 5 bases and J by 10 bases, leaving 16 bases between them. The CDR3 coding sequence is TGTGCCAGCAGCCCCTCACGGGGCGCATCGCAGTATTTT. Amino acid sequence: CASSPSRGASQYF.

The rearrangement links TRBV5-1 to TRBJ2-3; D is unresolved. There are 14 residues in the CDR3. Per the germline V gene, CDR1 is SGHRS and CDR2 is YFSETQ. The V gene lost 4 bases and the J gene lost 4 bases, with 13 bases spanning the gap. The CDR3 sequence: CASSLPSWADTQYF. CDR3 sequence (DNA): TGCGCCAGCAGCCTCCCTTCCTGGGCAGATACGCAGTATTTT.

The chain is built from TRBV4-1 and TRBJ2-5; D gene uncertain. With 0 bases removed from V and 4 bases from J, the gap between germline ends came to 9 bases. Per germline, CDR1 MGHRA and CDR2 YSYEKL. The CDR3 is made up of 14 amino acids. The CDR3 DNA reads TGCGCCAGCAGCCAAGATCGAGTATCAGAGACCCAGTACTTC. Translated, it gives CASSQDRVSETQYF.

V is TRBV28 and J is TRBJ2-7; D perhaps matches TRBD2 (5 bases). Germline lookup yields CDR1 MDHEN and CDR2 SYDVKM. Deletions cut 7 bases from V and 0 bases from J, with 16 bases between. The CDR3 contains 15 residues. The DNA for the CDR3 is TGTGCCAGCAACCCCCCGGGATCGAACTCCTACGAGCAGTACTTC. Protein product: CASNPPGSNSYEQYF.

The gene calls are TRBV5-4 and TRBJ1-4, with TRBD1 matching over 12 bases. V was clipped by 1 base and J by 8 bases; unmatched bases: 6. Germline V gene lookup returns CDR1 SGHNT and CDR2 YYREEE (reference sequence). The CDR3 covers 16 residues. CDR3 in DNA: TGTGCCAGCAGCTTGCCGGCCGGGACAGGGGGCGAAAAACTGTTTTTT. This translates into CASSLPAGTGGEKLFF. Combining the CDR3 with reference TRBV5-4 and TRBJ1-4 gives the whole variable domain ETGVTQSPTHLIKTRGQQVTLRCSSQSGHNTVSWYQQALGQGPQFIFQYYREEENGRGNFPPRFSGLQFPNYSSELNVNALELDDSALYLCASSLPAGTGGEKLFFGSGTQLSVL.

This clone has just one count. The CDR3 region has the DNA TGTGCCAGTCACAGGGCTGTGTTAACCCCTGAAGCTTTCTTT. It encodes CASHRAVLTPEAFF. The chain has TRBV5-6 and TRBJ1-1; D is possibly TRBD1 (6 bases). Trimming took 8 bases from V and 6 from J, leaving 20 bases between them. This CDR3 region has 14 residues. Germline V gene data show CDR1 as SGHDT and CDR2 as YYEEEE.